The 32 T cell receptor beta chains given below trace back to one sample, sequenced in a study of a mutant IDH1 vaccine in newly diagnosed glioma. Regarding time point: week 11, during vaccination. What each vaccine dose contained was 300 ug of mutant IDH1 20-mer peptide, accompanied by topical imiquimod. Antigens for these TCRs are unknown. Here immunoSEQ multiplex PCR was the method, and the copy in TCRdb shows in-frame clones only, minus some. The sample shows more than 50,000 clones, under 90% of them seen only once. Sequencing was performed on PBMCs, taken from a glioma patient whose treatment included an IDH1 peptide vaccine. Receptors originate from a middle-aged man with glioma.

The chain links TRBV7-8 to TRBJ1-2; the D gene is possibly TRBD1 (5 bases). V was pared by 1 base and J by 3 bases, with 9 bases between. The CDR3 is made up of 14 amino acids. CDR1 SGHVS and CDR2 FQNEAQ come from the germline V gene. The DNA for the CDR3 is TGTGCCAGCAGCTTAGTAGGGGTTGACTATGGCTACACCTTC. Amino acid sequence: CASSLVGVDYGYTF.

This clone appeared a few times. The chain combines TRBV28 with TRBJ1-1, with D possibly TRBD1 on 5 matching bases. CDR1 and CDR2 (germline): MDHEN, SYDVKM. CDR3 size: 15 residues. V lost 7 bases to trimming and J lost 1 base, with 16 bases between them. CDR3: CASTRGDLPNTEAFF. The CDR3 nucleotides read TGTGCCAGCACGCGGGGGGACCTGCCGAACACTGAAGCTTTCTTT.

The chain recombines TRBV6-1 with TRBJ2-1; D is possibly TRBD2 (6 bases). The CDR3 sequence is 13 residues long. Germline V gene lookup returns CDR1 MNHNS and CDR2 SASEGT. The V and J ends lost 7 bases and 7 bases respectively, with 14 bases between them. The CDR3 coding sequence is TGTGCCAGCACTCAGGGACTGGAGAATGAGCAGTTCTTC. It translates to CASTQGLENEQFF.

This clone has only a few counts. V and J are TRBV5-1 and TRBJ2-1; 10 bases line up with TRBD1. Germline V lookup: CDR1 SGHRS, CDR2 YFSETQ. The CDR3 covers 14 residues. V was pared by 4 bases and J by 7 bases, with 5 bases of the junction left unmatched. The DNA for the CDR3 is TGCGCCAGCAGCGTCCGGGACAGGGGTAATGAGCAGTTCTTC. Amino acid sequence: CASSVRDRGNEQFF.

This chain uses TRBV19 with TRBJ1-1, with a weak D call TRBD1 (5 bases). The CDR3 covers 13 residues. Germline V gene lookup returns CDR1 LNHDA and CDR2 SQIVND (reference sequence). V lost 2 bases and J lost 11, with 15 bases in between. The CDR3 DNA follows: TGTGCCAGTAGTATAACCGGGACCGAGGTGGCTTTCTTT. This encodes CASSITGTEVAFF.

The genes are TRBV29-1 and TRBJ1-5; D not resolved. CDR3 size: 12 residues. In germline, CDR1 is SQVTM, CDR2 ANQGSEA. Trimming took 4 bases from V and 5 from J, leaving 9 bases between them. The CDR3, as DNA: TGCAGCGTTGGCCTTGAGGATCAGCCCCAGCATTTT. Its translation is CSVGLEDQPQHF.

J is TRBJ2-3 and V is TRBV28; TRBD1 or TRBD2 may be the D gene (6 bases each). CDR3 length: 16 amino acids. Trimming left V 5 bases short and J 1 base short, with 16 bases between. Germline V gene lookup returns CDR1 MDHEN and CDR2 SYDVKM. CDR3 sequence reads: CASSVGWGAGTDTQYF. Written as DNA, the CDR3 is TGTGCCAGCAGTGTCGGCTGGGGGGCAGGCACAGATACGCAGTATTTT.

This sequence joins TRBV5-4 and TRBJ2-7; 8 bases map to TRBD1. Trimming cost V 0 bases and J 5 bases; bases outside gene matches: 7. Germline V gene lookup returns CDR1 SGHNT and CDR2 YYREEE (reference sequence). This CDR3 is 15 amino acids long. The CDR3 coding sequence is TGTGCCAGCAGCTTGGGGGGACAGGTAGTAAACGAGCAGTACTTC. Translating it yields CASSLGGQVVNEQYF.

The chain carries TRBV19 and TRBJ2-7; D uncertain. Germline V CDR1 and CDR2: LNHDA, SQIVND (reference sequence). The CDR3 totals 14 residues. V shed 4 bases and J shed 3 bases, with 13 bases lying between them. The CDR3 nucleotides read TGTGCCAGTAGTACTTCCGACCCAGGCTACGAGCAGTACTTC. It yields the protein CASSTSDPGYEQYF.

This sequence joins TRBV14 and TRBJ2-7; 12 bases are shared with TRBD2. J gave up 1 base and V 4 bases, and 2 bases lay outside the gene matches. The CDR3 spans 15 residues. Germline lookup yields CDR1 SGHDN and CDR2 FVKESK. The CDR3: CASSLGLAGSYEQYF. As DNA, the CDR3 is TGTGCCAGCAGCCTTGGACTAGCGGGGTCCTACGAGCAGTACTTC.

This chain joins TRBV7-2 and TRBJ2-1, with a possible D match to TRBD2 (6 bases). CDR1 is SGHTA, CDR2 FQGNSA, per germline. V was clipped by 0 bases and J by 10 bases, with 10 bases between them. The CDR3 extends over 13 amino acids. The CDR3 sequence: CASSLAEGREQFF. CDR3 nucleotide sequence: TGTGCCAGCAGCTTAGCGGAGGGCCGGGAGCAGTTCTTC.

The chain links TRBV9 to TRBJ2-7, with TRBD2 matching 9 bases. Germline V CDR1 and CDR2: SGDLS, YYNGEE. The CDR3 spans 14 residues. V was clipped by 4 bases and J by 7 bases; unmatched bases: 9. The CDR3 loop reads CASSPNSAGGEQYF. In DNA, the CDR3 is TGTGCCAGCAGCCCCAATTCAGCGGGAGGTGAGCAGTACTTC.

This chain uses TRBV27 with TRBJ2-2, with D perhaps assigned TRBD1 or TRBD2 (5 bases each). Per germline, CDR1 MNHEY and CDR2 SMNVEV (reference sequence). The CDR3 consists of 14 residues. Between the trimmed V and J ends, which lost 3 bases and 6 bases, there was a span of 11 bases. CDR3 sequence (DNA): TGTGCCAGCAGTTTCAGGGAAGCGGCCGGGGAGCTGTTTTTT. This gives the protein CASSFREAAGELFF.

The gene calls are TRBV11-2 and TRBJ2-5; 8 bases match TRBD1. Germline V CDR1 and CDR2: SGHAT, FQNNGV. This CDR3 contains 15 residues. Losses at the gene ends were 5 bases for V and 5 bases for J; bases not matched to a gene: 10. CDR3 sequence: CASSLRTGSGETQYF. In DNA form, the CDR3 reads TGTGCCAGCAGCCTTCGGACAGGGAGTGGGGAGACCCAGTACTTC.

This chain connects TRBV6-1 to TRBJ2-2, with TRBD2 matching 12 bases. Germline lookup yields CDR1 MNHNS and CDR2 SASEGT. The CDR3 has 15 amino acids. V trimming: 4 bases; J trimming: 7 bases; junction bases outside the gene matches: 4. As DNA, the CDR3 is TGTGCCAGCAGTGGGACTAGCGGGATTGTCGGGGAGCTGTTTTTT. This translates into CASSGTSGIVGELFF.

This clone was found once. The V and J genes are TRBV9 and TRBJ2-3; D is unclear. The V end lost 1 base, the J end lost 0 bases, and 15 bases lay between the germline ends. The CDR3 covers 17 residues. Germline values: CDR1 SGDLS, CDR2 YYNGEE. Written as DNA, the CDR3 is TGTGCCAGCAGCGTAAAGGGCAGGTCACCTAGCACAGATACGCAGTATTTT. Amino acid sequence: CASSVKGRSPSTDTQYF. The variable domain in full, with the rest retrieved from reference TRBV9 and TRBJ2-3, is DSGVTQTPKHLITATGQRVTLRCSPRSGDLSVYWYQQSLDQGLQFLIQYYNGEERAKGNILERFSAQQFPDLHSELNLSSLELGDSALYFCASSVKGRSPSTDTQYFGPGTRLTVL.

This chain links TRBV5-1 with TRBJ2-1; D unresolved. Germline CDR1 is SGHRS and CDR2 is YFSETQ. The CDR3 runs 13 residues. V was shortened by 4 bases and J by 7 bases, with 12 bases between the two germline ends. The DNA for the CDR3 is TGCGCCAGCAGCCAGACCCCGAAGAATGAGCAGTTCTTC. It translates to CASSQTPKNEQFF.

The chain uses TRBV5-5 and TRBJ2-5; D possibly corresponds to TRBD1 (5 bases). Germline CDR1 is SGHKS and CDR2 is YYEKEE (reference sequence). V lost 5 bases to trimming and J lost 5 bases, with 13 bases between them. The CDR3 contains 13 residues. The CDR3 sequence: CASRSTGRETQYF. In DNA form, the CDR3 reads TGTGCCAGCAGATCAACAGGTCGGGAGACCCAGTACTTC.

This clone has a handful of counts. The chain couples TRBV13 to TRBJ1-1; 7 nucleotides match TRBD1. The ends lost 8 bases at V and 6 bases at J; junction bases unmatched: 12. From germline, CDR1 is PRHDT and CDR2 FYEKMQ (reference sequence). The CDR3 spans 14 residues. The CDR3 protein is CASRLEGALAEAFF. CDR3 nucleotides: TGTGCCAGCCGGTTGGAGGGGGCTCTCGCTGAAGCTTTCTTT.

The chain links TRBV7-8 to TRBJ1-2; 11 nucleotides agree with TRBD1. Germline V gene sequence: CDR1 SGHVS, CDR2 FQNEAQ. Unmatched junction bases numbered 8, after V lost 1 base and J lost 7 bases. The CDR3 extends over 16 amino acids. The CDR3 DNA follows: TGTGCCAGCAGCTTAGTGGTCGATGGGACAGGGGGTGGCTACACCTTC. Encoded protein: CASSLVVDGTGGGYTF.

The rearrangement joins TRBV10-3 to TRBJ1-3, with a possible D match to TRBD1 (6 bases). V lost 6 bases to trimming and J lost 1 base, with 10 bases between them. This CDR3 is built from 14 residues. The V gene's germline CDR1 is ENHRY and CDR2 SYGVKD. CDR3 DNA sequence: TGTGCCATCAGGGAGGACAGTTCTGGAAACACCATATATTTT. Encoded protein: CAIREDSSGNTIYF.

The J gene is TRBJ1-1, the V gene TRBV6-5; D is uncertain. Trimming removed 0 bases at V and 11 bases at J, with 16 bases between. Per the germline V gene, CDR1 is MNHEY and CDR2 is SVGAGI. This CDR3 is built from 14 residues. The CDR3 DNA reads as TGTGCCAGCAGTTACTCCGGCGGGCCCCACGGGGCTTTCTTT. Amino acids: CASSYSGGPHGAFF.

This clone showed up just a few times. The chain couples TRBV28 to TRBJ1-5; D is undetermined. V was shortened by 7 bases and J by 3 bases, with 10 bases between the two germline ends. This CDR3 spans 13 amino acids. CDR1 and CDR2 (germline): MDHEN, SYDVKM. The CDR3 is CASKGTINQPQHF. Here the CDR3 DNA reads TGTGCCAGCAAAGGCACGATCAATCAGCCCCAGCATTTT.

The J gene is TRBJ1-1, the V gene TRBV5-4; 7 bases are shared with TRBD1. CDR3 length: 14 amino acids. V shed 2 bases, J shed 3 bases, and the junction held 4 bases outside the gene matches. Looked up from germline, CDR1 is SGHNT and CDR2 is YYREEE (reference sequence). The CDR3 sequence is CASSFDRAYTEAFF. CDR3 nucleotide sequence: TGTGCCAGCAGCTTCGACAGGGCTTACACTGAAGCTTTCTTT.

V is TRBV19 and J is TRBJ1-1, with TRBD1 as a possible D gene (5 bases). This CDR3 is built from 13 residues. The ends were cut back, 9 bases at V and 4 bases at J, with 15 bases in the middle. The germline V gene has CDR1 LNHDA and CDR2 SQIVND (reference sequence). The CDR3 loop is CASLSSGGTEAFF. The CDR3 DNA reads TGTGCCAGCCTCTCTTCGGGGGGCACTGAAGCTTTCTTT.

A few counts support this clone. The gene calls are TRBV7-8 and TRBJ2-2; the match to TRBD1 covers 9 bases. Germline V gene data show CDR1 as SGHVS and CDR2 as FQNEAQ. The V gene end was trimmed by 6 bases and the J gene end by 3 bases; junction bases not matched to a gene: 8. This CDR3 has 16 amino acids. The CDR3 nucleotides read TGTGCCAGCAGTTCCTTCAGGGACAGGGACACCGGGGAGCTGTTTTTT. Protein product: CASSSFRDRDTGELFF. The full variable domain, its missing parts supplied by reference TRBV7-8 and TRBJ2-2, is GAGVSQSPRYKVAKRGQDVALRCDPISGHVSLFWYQQALGQGPEFLTYFQNEAQLDKSGLPSDRFFAERPEGSVSTLKIQRTQQEDSAVYLCASSSFRDRDTGELFFGEGSRLTVL.

This clone is deemed medium-sized (0.01 to 0.1%). The genes are TRBV28 and TRBJ1-1; a weak D match, TRBD1 (6 bases). This CDR3 has 14 residues. The germline CDR1 and CDR2 sequences are MDHEN and SYDVKM. Between the trimmed V and J ends, which lost 6 bases and 4 bases, there was a span of 15 bases. CDR3 protein: CASRNTGLSTEAFF. The CDR3 nucleotides are TGTGCCAGCAGAAATACAGGGTTGAGCACTGAAGCTTTCTTT.

This rearrangement joins TRBV11-2 to TRBJ1-1, with TRBD1 matching over 7 bases. Trimming removed 5 bases from V and 7 bases from J; junction bases left unmatched: 7. There are 13 residues in the CDR3. Looked up from germline, CDR1 is SGHAT and CDR2 is FQNNGV. In DNA, the CDR3 is TGTGCCAGCAGCCTTGACAGGGTTGATGAAGCTTTCTTT. This gives the protein CASSLDRVDEAFF.

V usage is TRBV5-1 and J usage is TRBJ1-1, with 10 nucleotides matching TRBD1. The CDR3 length is 14 residues. The V gene end was trimmed by 0 bases and the J gene end by 9 bases; junction bases not matched to a gene: 5. CDR1 is SGHRS, CDR2 YFSETQ, per germline. The CDR3, as DNA: TGCGCCAGCAGCTTGGGACAGGGGGCTCGGAAAGCTTTCTTT. Amino acid sequence: CASSLGQGARKAFF.

J is TRBJ1-1 and V is TRBV2, with D perhaps matching TRBD1 (5 bases). This CDR3 region has 15 residues. Germline CDR1 is SNHLY and CDR2 is FYNNEI. Trimming left V 4 bases short and J 1 base short, with 13 bases between. CDR3 in DNA: TGTGCCAGCAGTGGAACAGGCAGCTCGAACACTGAAGCTTTCTTT. This gives the protein CASSGTGSSNTEAFF.

V usage is TRBV6-6 and J usage is TRBJ2-1, with D unresolved. Germline loops: CDR1 MNHNY, CDR2 SVGAGI (reference sequence). Trimming took off 6 bases at V and 7 bases at J, with 10 bases between the two ends. The CDR3 extends over 12 amino acids. The CDR3 region is CASSVETNEQFF. The DNA for the CDR3 is TGTGCCAGCAGCGTGGAAACGAATGAGCAGTTCTTC.

V gene TRBV7-2 combines with J gene TRBJ2-2; a weak D match, TRBD2 (6 bases). The germline V gene has CDR1 SGHTA and CDR2 FQGNSA. The germline V and J ends were trimmed by 6 bases and 5 bases, with 28 bases remaining between them. The CDR3 is made up of 19 amino acids. This CDR3 is CASRSMTRTVTGFTGELFF. CDR3 coding DNA: TGTGCCAGCAGATCTATGACTAGGACTGTTACGGGATTTACCGGGGAGCTGTTTTTT.